The T cell receptor beta chain under discussion was sequenced for a study of CD8 T cells in ankylosing spondylitis. Study findings and constraints: In ankylosing spondylitis patients, matched synovial fluid reportedly showed significant enrichment of disease-linked clones. A TCR beta motif made of 7 to 9 highly homologous variants seemed typical of ankylosing spondylitis blood. Clones linked to the disease showed a CD8+ phenotype. They occurred at relatively low frequencies in peripheral blood.

Germline V gene lookup returns CDR1 SGHAT and CDR2 FQNNGV. The CDR3 spans 14 residues. V trimming: 8 bases; J trimming: 0 bases; junction bases outside the gene matches: 7. This clonotype was seen more than once but under ten times. What it binds is not known. In making TCR beta libraries, quantitative 5'-RACE with molecular barcodes was used. TCRdb called the 5' RACE reads again in MiXCR, with one record for every CDR3 protein. The sample lists 200,000 to 250,000 distinct CDR3 sequences; around 20% were seen once. The specimen was blood, either unsorted or a sorted T cell fraction (not recorded which). The sequence was collected from a male donor with ankylosing spondylitis. V and J are TRBV11-2 and TRBJ2-7; 7 nucleotides line up with TRBD1. The CDR3: CASRSTGPSYEQYF. CDR3 in DNA: TGTGCCAGCCGTTCGACAGGGCCCTCCTACGAGCAGTACTTC.